These T cell receptor beta chains were read from a single sample in a study of blood T cell repertoires in COVID-19. Libraries were prepared by immunoSEQ multiplex PCR; TCRdb keeps only in-frame clonotypes and omits some of them. The top ten clones hold just over 6.5% of a sample with 100,000 to 150,000 clones, 65% to 90% of them seen once. The source material was peripheral blood. The receptors were sampled from an elderly man with active or convalescent COVID-19. The CDR3 runs from the conserved cysteine through the conserved F or W. The D gene is left open where the match is weak. Where a row states a size, it is once, few, many or the class of an expanded clone; other rows omit it.

d_gene,v_gene,abundance,j_gene,CDR3aa,CDR3nt
-,TRBV27,-,TRBJ1-2,CASSTGPYGYTF,TGTGCCAGCAGTACAGGACCCTATGGCTACACCTTC
TRBD2,TRBV5-1,few,TRBJ2-3,CASRLAGGPTDTQYF,TGCGCCAGCAGACTAGCGGGGGGCCCCACAGATACGCAGTATTTT
-,TRBV7-2,-,TRBJ2-7,CASSRISYEQYF,TGTGCCAGCAGCCGAATTAGCTACGAGCAGTACTTC
-,TRBV25-1,-,TRBJ2-1,CASSEQGLGFNEQFF,TGTGCCAGCAGTGAACAGGGTTTAGGGTTCAATGAGCAGTTCTTC
TRBD1,TRBV6-5,-,TRBJ1-5,CATLGQGARNQPQHF,TGTGCCACCCTGGGACAGGGGGCGCGCAATCAGCCCCAGCATTTT
-,TRBV19,-,TRBJ1-1,CASRPPEANTEAFF,TGTGCCAGTAGGCCCCCCGAAGCGAACACTGAAGCTTTCTTT
TRBD1,TRBV19,-,TRBJ1-6,CASSTTDRGGSYNSPLHF,TGTGCCAGTAGTACCACGGACAGGGGCGGGTCCTATAATTCACCCCTCCACTTT
-,TRBV14,-,TRBJ2-2,CASSPDRVTGELFF,TGTGCCAGCAGCCCCGACAGAGTTACCGGGGAGCTGTTTTTT
TRBD2,TRBV11-2,-,TRBJ2-7,CASSRKLAGIYEQYF,TGTGCCAGCAGCCGCAAACTAGCGGGAATCTACGAGCAGTACTTC
-,TRBV30,-,TRBJ2-3,CAWRGRGVDTDTQYF,TGTGCCTGGAGAGGCAGGGGGGTAGACACAGATACGCAGTATTTT
TRBD2,TRBV7-2,-,TRBJ2-1,CASSLAAGRGNEQFF,TGTGCCAGCAGCTTAGCAGCAGGGAGGGGCAATGAGCAGTTCTTC
TRBD2,TRBV3-1/TRBV3-2,-,TRBJ2-5,CASSLRARLAGKTQYF,TGTGCCAGCAGCCTCCGTGCGAGACTAGCGGGAAAGACCCAGTACTTC
TRBD1,TRBV4-1,-,TRBJ2-7,CASSQADMGLTGVHEQYF,TGCGCCAGCAGCCAAGCGGATATGGGGTTGACAGGGGTCCACGAGCAGTACTTC
TRBD1,TRBV15,few,TRBJ1-1,CATSRGDRMNTEAFF,TGTGCCACCAGCAGGGGGGACAGGATGAACACTGAAGCTTTCTTT
-,TRBV19,-,TRBJ1-5,CASSTPGTLNQPQHF,TGTGCCAGTAGTACCCCCGGGACACTTAATCAGCCCCAGCATTTT
TRBD2,TRBV5-1,-,TRBJ2-7,CASRPLAGGSYEQYF,TGCGCCAGCCGACCACTAGCGGGAGGCTCCTACGAGCAGTACTTC
-,TRBV24-1,-,TRBJ2-3,CATSDGGVGDTQYF,TGTGCCACCAGTGATGGTGGAGTTGGAGATACGCAGTATTTT
TRBD2,TRBV5-1,-,TRBJ2-7,CASSRSGFPYEQYF,TGCGCCAGCAGCCGTAGCGGGTTTCCCTACGAGCAGTACTTC
TRBD2,TRBV7-2,-,TRBJ2-1,CASSSGTSGALANEQFF,TGTGCCAGCAGCTCCGGGACTAGCGGGGCCCTGGCTAATGAGCAGTTCTTC
TRBD2,TRBV5-1,-,TRBJ2-7,CASSPPGLAGGAYEQYF,TGCGCCAGCAGCCCACCGGGACTAGCGGGAGGGGCCTACGAGCAGTACTTC
TRBD2,TRBV9,-,TRBJ2-5,CASSEGLGRGTETQYF,TGTGCCAGCAGCGAAGGATTAGGGAGGGGTACAGAGACCCAGTACTTC
-,TRBV11-2,-,TRBJ1-2,CASSSGSYYGYTF,TGTGCCAGCAGCTCCGGGTCCTACTATGGCTACACCTTC
TRBD2,TRBV30,-,TRBJ2-1,CAWRAGLAVYNEQFF,TGTGCCTGGAGGGCCGGACTAGCGGTATACAATGAGCAGTTCTTC
TRBD2,TRBV4-1,-,TRBJ2-5,CASSQGLAGGETQYF,TGCGCCAGCAGCCAGGGACTAGCGGGGGGAGAGACCCAGTACTTC
-,TRBV6-2/TRBV6-3,-,TRBJ1-4,CASSPDRRKLFF,TGTGCCAGCAGCCCAGACAGGCGCAAACTGTTTTTT
TRBD1,TRBV5-6,-,TRBJ2-7,CASSLRDRGLEGLYEQYF,TGTGCCAGCAGCCTACGGGACAGGGGGCTCGAGGGCCTATACGAGCAGTACTTC
TRBD1,TRBV3-1/TRBV3-2,once,TRBJ2-3,CASSQGQGADTQYF,TGTGCCAGCAGCCAAGGACAGGGAGCAGATACGCAGTATTTT
TRBD1,TRBV6-6,-,TRBJ1-4,CASSLGTGTFNEKLFF,TGTGCCAGCAGTCTTGGGACAGGTACCTTTAATGAAAAACTGTTTTTT
TRBD1,TRBV2,-,TRBJ1-4,CASRKSVGTGEKLFF,TGTGCCAGCAGAAAAAGCGTTGGGACAGGTGAAAAACTGTTTTTT
TRBD2,TRBV5-1,-,TRBJ2-7,CASSLPGGANEQYF,TGCGCCAGCAGCCTCCCGGGGGGGGCCAACGAGCAGTACTTC
-,TRBV19,few,TRBJ1-2,CASSKIAQGSRGINYGYTF,TGTGCCAGTAGTAAAATAGCCCAGGGGTCCCGAGGGATTAACTATGGCTACACCTTC
TRBD1,TRBV5-6,-,TRBJ1-6,CASSLGTGARTQLIPLHF,TGTGCCAGCAGCTTAGGGACAGGGGCCAGGACACAGCTGATCCCCCTCCACTTT
-,TRBV5-1,-,TRBJ2-7,CASSFRDRGTLIYEQYF,TGCGCCAGCAGCTTCCGGGACCGCGGGACTCTAATCTACGAGCAGTACTTC
-,TRBV6-2/TRBV6-3,-,TRBJ2-3,CASSLAPHTQYF,TGTGCCAGCAGCTTAGCGCCCCATACGCAGTATTTT
-,TRBV29-1,-,TRBJ2-3,CSVRGGVGDTLTDTQYF,TGCAGCGTGCGAGGGGGGGTTGGGGACACTCTCACAGATACGCAGTATTTT
TRBD1,TRBV7-8,-,TRBJ1-2,CASSPARQGEGYTF,TGTGCCAGCAGCCCAGCAAGACAGGGGGAAGGCTACACCTTC
-,TRBV9,-,TRBJ2-1,CASSVMGLPNEQFF,TGTGCCAGCAGCGTAATGGGACTTCCAAATGAGCAGTTCTTC
-,TRBV28,-,TRBJ1-2,CAIKARGYTF,TGTGCCATCAAAGCGAGGGGCTACACCTTC
-,TRBV7-8,-,TRBJ1-1,CASSLTGMNTEAFF,TGTGCCAGCAGCTTAACAGGGATGAACACTGAAGCTTTCTTT
TRBD1,TRBV5-5,-,TRBJ2-7,CASSLGVGQGGYEQYF,TGTGCCAGCAGCTTGGGAGTAGGACAGGGGGGCTACGAGCAGTACTTC
TRBD2,TRBV2,-,TRBJ2-3,CASSDLGSGGEDTQYF,TGTGCCAGCAGTGACCTGGGTAGCGGGGGGGAGGATACGCAGTATTTT
-,TRBV4-3,-,TRBJ2-2,CASSQVTGGTGELFF,TGCGCCAGCAGCCAAGTCACTGGTGGCACCGGGGAGCTGTTTTTT
-,TRBV12-5,-,TRBJ1-6,CASVWTDLHNSPLHF,TGTGCTAGTGTCTGGACAGACCTCCATAATTCACCCCTCCACTTT
-,TRBV5-1,-,TRBJ2-1,CASSGGTLSSYNEQFF,TGCGCCAGCAGCGGGGGGACGCTTAGCTCCTACAATGAGCAGTTCTTC
-,TRBV7-2,-,TRBJ2-1,CASSSDSVYNEQFF,TGTGCCAGCAGCTCTGACTCCGTCTACAATGAGCAGTTCTTC
TRBD1,TRBV9,-,TRBJ1-3,CASSVGEGARGNTIYF,TGTGCCAGCAGCGTAGGTGAGGGGGCGCGTGGAAACACCATATATTTT
-,TRBV28,-,TRBJ1-1,CASHGFPGTEAFF,TGTGCCAGCCACGGCTTCCCGGGCACTGAAGCTTTCTTT
-,TRBV7-9,once,TRBJ2-3,CASRGTGVPLNTQYF,TGTGCCAGCAGGGGGACTGGGGTTCCGTTGAATACGCAGTATTTT
TRBD2,TRBV4-3,-,TRBJ2-5,CASSQDIRGREGPQETQYF,TGCGCCAGCAGCCAAGATATTCGCGGGAGGGAAGGGCCCCAAGAGACCCAGTACTTC
TRBD1,TRBV27,-,TRBJ1-4,CASSTAGQGGKLFF,TGTGCCAGCAGTACCGCGGGACAGGGGGGGAAACTGTTTTTT
-,TRBV28,-,TRBJ1-4,CASSPAGRVHSEKLFF,TGTGCCAGCAGCCCCGCCGGGAGGGTCCATAGTGAAAAACTGTTTTTT